The clone carrying this TCR beta chain was counted once. Its antigen is as yet unknown. The data belong to a study of OX40 agonist ivuxolimab in advanced cancers. Clones were sequenced by immunoSEQ multiplex PCR, and TCRdb holds only the in-frame ones, with some missing. The data show tens of thousands of clones, around 77% seen once. The V and J ends lost 6 bases and 6 bases respectively, with 12 bases between them. The germline CDR1 and CDR2 sequences are MNHNS and SASEGT. The CDR3 totals 12 residues. General observations from the study: Clonal expansion among partial responders at 0.1-3.0 mg/kg ranked near the lowest.

The material was CD4+ or CD8+ T cells sorted from blood, obtained in a trial of the OX40 agonist ivuxolimab. The J gene is TRBJ2-7, the V gene TRBV6-1; D is possibly TRBD2 (6 bases). The clonotype originates from an adult with an advanced solid tumor such as melanoma, head and neck, liver or kidney cancer. The CDR3 protein is CASSRLGAEQYF. As DNA, the CDR3 is TGTGCCAGCAGCCGACTAGGGGCCGAGCAGTACTTC.